These 30 T cell receptor beta chains came from one sample sequenced in a study of Graves' ophthalmopathy and Graves' hyperthyroidism. CDR3 regions of TCR beta were amplified from RNA transcripts. Second-round multiplex PCR followed a first-round RT-PCR using HTBI primers. TCRdb re-derived calls from the multiplex PCR reads in MiXCR, one entry per CDR3 protein. In the table there are about 620,000 distinct CDR3 sequences, 20% to 25% of which are singletons. The sequenced sample consisted of peripheral blood. The receptors shown here come from a woman under 30 with stable Graves' hyperthyroidism. Some clones in this sample may be carry-over from other donors' samples.

Ten or more counts support this clonotype. V is TRBV4-1 and J is TRBJ2-5; 12 bases map to TRBD2. Per the germline V gene, CDR1 is MGHRA and CDR2 is YSYEKL. The CDR3 loop spans 16 amino acids. Trimming removed 2 bases from V and 3 bases from J; junction bases left unmatched: 4. In nucleotides, the CDR3 is TGCGCCAGCAGCCAAAGACCTAGCGGGGGGGAAGAGACCCAGTACTTC. Translating it yields CASSQRPSGGEETQYF.

This clonotype was counted between two and nine times. The chain couples TRBV29-1 to TRBJ1-1, with 7 positions matching TRBD1. The CDR3 runs to 13 residues. CDR1 and CDR2 (germline): SQVTM, ANQGSEA. The V gene end was trimmed by 4 bases and the J gene end by 1 base; junction bases not matched to a gene: 3. CDR3 loop: CSVAPGGNTEAFF. The DNA for the CDR3 is TGCAGCGTTGCCCCAGGGGGGAACACTGAAGCTTTCTTT.

This clonotype was counted at least ten times. This chain links TRBV12-3 or TRBV12-4 with TRBJ2-5; either TRBD1 or TRBD2 may fit D (5 bases each). The CDR3 has 11 residues. V lost 5 bases and J lost 11, with 12 bases in between. The CDR3 region is CASSRDGAQYF. DNA of the CDR3: TGTGCCAGCAGTAGGGACGGCGCGCAGTACTTC.

J is TRBJ2-7 and V is TRBV6-2 or TRBV6-3; 8 bases line up with TRBD2. V lost 5 bases to trimming and J lost 11 bases; unmatched junction nucleotides: 8. The CDR3 totals 12 residues. The germline V gene has CDR1 MNHEY and CDR2 SVGEGT. The CDR3 bases are TGTGCCAGCAGTCAAAGCGGGAGTAGTAAGTACTTC. Its translation: CASSQSGSSKYF.

The table lists this clonotype with many counts. This rearrangement joins TRBV7-8 to TRBJ2-7; TRBD1 might be the D (7 bases). The CDR3 is 11 residues long. Germline V gene lookup returns CDR1 SGHVS and CDR2 FQNEAQ. V shed 4 bases and J shed 11 bases, with 12 bases lying between them. Here the CDR3 reads CASSSDRREYF. For the CDR3, the DNA is TGTGCCAGCAGCTCGGACAGGAGGGAGTACTTC.

This clonotype appeared many times. This sequence joins TRBV6-1 and TRBJ1-1; weak D call: TRBD1 (6 bases). Trimming took off 2 bases at V and 5 bases at J, with 21 bases between the two ends. There are 17 residues in the CDR3. The germline CDR1 and CDR2 sequences are MNHNS and SASEGT. CDR3 in amino acids: CASSELTGSWGGTEAFF. CDR3 bases: TGTGCCAGCAGTGAATTGACAGGCAGTTGGGGGGGAACTGAAGCTTTCTTT.

The chain is built from TRBV6-2 or TRBV6-3 and TRBJ2-7; 7 positions agree with TRBD1. V shed 7 bases and J 1 base; nucleotides not matched to a gene: 7. CDR3 size: 14 residues. Looked up from germline, CDR1 is MNHEY and CDR2 is SVGEGT. DNA for the CDR3: TGTGCCAGCACCACCTGGGACAGTTCCTACGAGCAGTACTTC. Its protein product is CASTTWDSSYEQYF.

This clonotype has ten or more counts. The chain carries TRBV25-1 and TRBJ2-5; no clear D. The germline CDR1 and CDR2 sequences are MGHDK and SYGVNS. The V end lost 0 bases, the J end lost 7 bases, and 15 bases lay between the germline ends. The CDR3 runs to 15 residues. In DNA, the CDR3 is TGTGCCAGCAGTGAATATAGTGGTGGGCCCGGGACCCAGTACTTC. Amino acids: CASSEYSGGPGTQYF.

This clonotype occurred many times. The chain joins TRBV19 to TRBJ1-2; TRBD1 might be the D (6 bases). Trimming took off 7 bases at V and 3 bases at J, with 21 bases between the two ends. Per the germline V gene, CDR1 is LNHDA and CDR2 is SQIVND (reference sequence). This CDR3 spans 16 amino acids. CDR3 DNA sequence: TGTGCCAGTAACGGGGGCCCTTGGCAGGAGTACTATGGCTACACCTTC. It is translated as CASNGGPWQEYYGYTF.

The chain employs TRBV6-2 or TRBV6-3 and TRBJ2-7; D uncertain. CDR1 and CDR2 from the germline V gene are MNHEY and SVGEGT. Trimming left V 2 bases short and J 2 bases short, with 13 bases between. This CDR3 has 15 amino acids. The CDR3 bases are TGTGCCAGCAGTTACCACAGCGATTTGACCTACGAGCAGTACTTC. Protein: CASSYHSDLTYEQYF.

In its sample, this clonotype was seen many times. J is TRBJ2-2 and V is TRBV12-3 or TRBV12-4; 10 nucleotides line up with TRBD2. V shed 4 bases, J shed 5 bases, and the junction held 7 bases outside the gene matches. The CDR3 runs to 16 residues. The CDR3 DNA follows: TGTGCCAGCAGTTCGCCTAGCGGGAGTGGAACCGGGGAGCTGTTTTTT. Its translation: CASSSPSGSGTGELFF.

This clonotype was found a few times. With a much larger clone just one base away, this may be a read error. This chain connects TRBV28 to TRBJ2-5; possible D gene TRBD2, 6 bases. The CDR3 is 14 amino acids. Per the germline V gene, CDR1 is MDHEN and CDR2 is SYDVKM. This CDR3 reads CASTGAGTQETKYF. The CDR3 region has the DNA TGTGCCAGCACTGGGGCGGGGACCCAAGAGACCAAGTACTTC. The full variable domain, with the rest looked up from reference TRBV28 and TRBJ2-5, is DVKVTQSSRYLVKRTGEKVFLECVQDMDHENMFWYRQDPGLGLRLIYFSYDVKMKEKGDIPEGYSVSREKKERFSLILESASTNQTSMYLCASTGAGTQETKYFGPGTRLLVL.

This CDR3 reads CASSDETTGELFF. The CDR3 coding sequence is TGTGCCAGCAGTGATGAGACCACCGGGGAGCTGTTTTTT. J is TRBJ2-2 and V is TRBV2; D not certain. The V end lost 3 bases, the J end lost 4 bases, and 6 bases lay between the germline ends. The CDR3 is made up of 13 amino acids. Germline loops: CDR1 SNHLY, CDR2 FYNNEI.

This clonotype was seen more than once but under ten times. The CDR3 DNA reads as TGTGCCAGCAGCCTGGAGGGGGCAGGGGGCTTCTATGGCTACACCTTC. As protein: CASSLEGAGGFYGYTF. The chain has TRBV11-2 and TRBJ1-2; TRBD1 matches 8 bases. V shed 5 bases, J shed 4 bases, and the junction held 12 bases outside the gene matches. The CDR3 covers 16 residues. Germline lookup yields CDR1 SGHAT and CDR2 FQNNGV.

This clonotype was seen only a few times. The chain combines TRBV4-1 with TRBJ2-7; 10 nucleotides match TRBD2. The V gene end was trimmed by 0 bases and the J gene end by 6 bases; junction bases not matched to a gene: 14. Per germline, CDR1 MGHRA and CDR2 YSYEKL. This CDR3 is 18 amino acids long. CDR3 sequence reads: CASSQDPSMASGRTEQYF. The CDR3 DNA is TGCGCCAGCAGCCAAGATCCCTCGATGGCTAGCGGGAGAACCGAGCAGTACTTC.

The chain is built from TRBV5-1 and TRBJ2-7, with a tentative D call TRBD2 (5 bases). V gave up 0 bases and J gave up 2 bases, with 12 bases separating them. CDR1 SGHRS and CDR2 YFSETQ come from the germline V gene. The CDR3 is made up of 15 amino acids. The CDR3 DNA reads TGCGCCAGCAGCTTGGCGGCGACTAATACCTACGAGCAGTACTTC. Translation gives CASSLAATNTYEQYF.

This clonotype has just a few counts. The V call is TRBV3-1, the J call TRBJ2-5; TRBD2 matches 9 bases. J was trimmed by 5 bases and V by 0 bases; bases with no gene match: 7. Germline V gene lookup returns CDR1 LGHDT and CDR2 YNNKEL (reference sequence). This CDR3 spans 16 amino acids. CDR3 sequence (DNA): TGTGCCAGCAGCCAAGACGGCGGGGGGGCGGGGGAGACCCAGTACTTC. This translates into CASSQDGGGAGETQYF.

The V and J genes are TRBV13 and TRBJ1-5; D call uncertain. V dropped 7 bases and J dropped 4 bases, with 11 bases sitting between them. CDR1 is PRHDT, CDR2 FYEKMQ, per germline (reference sequence). CDR3 length: 13 residues. The chain's CDR3 is CASTNGLNQPQHF. In nucleotides, the CDR3 is TGTGCCAGCACCAACGGGTTGAATCAGCCCCAGCATTTT.

This clonotype has ten or more counts. The chain combines TRBV12-3 or TRBV12-4 with TRBJ1-5; D perhaps matches TRBD1 (6 bases). CDR3 length: 13 residues. V lost 10 bases, J lost 1 base, and 11 bases lay in between. This CDR3 reads CATSGGSNQPQHF. The DNA of the CDR3 is TGTGCCACCTCGGGGGGCAGCAATCAGCCCCAGCATTTT.

This clonotype has ten or more counts. V usage is TRBV28 and J usage is TRBJ2-7, with TRBD1 matching 7 bases. V gave up 6 bases and J gave up 3 bases; unmatched junction bases: 8. The CDR3 length is 14 residues. Per the germline V gene, CDR1 is MDHEN and CDR2 is SYDVKM. DNA for the CDR3: TGTGCCAGCAGCTATGGACAGGTTTACTACGAGCAGTACTTC. This gives the protein CASSYGQVYYEQYF.

This clonotype has a count of ten or more. V gene TRBV29-1 combines with J gene TRBJ1-1; D not resolved. Germline V gene lookup returns CDR1 SQVTM and CDR2 ANQGSEA. The length of the CDR3 is 13 residues. The germline V and J ends were trimmed by 5 bases and 0 bases, with 10 bases remaining between them. CDR3 loop: CSVCWALNTEAFF. As DNA, the CDR3 is TGCAGCGTTTGTTGGGCCCTGAACACTGAAGCTTTCTTT.

This clonotype was recorded at least ten times. V is TRBV7-8 and J is TRBJ1-1, with D perhaps TRBD1 (6 bases). Germline V gives CDR1 SGHVS, CDR2 FQNEAQ. Trimming took 1 base from V and 0 from J, leaving 9 bases between them. CDR3 length: 15 amino acids. CDR3 nucleotides: TGTGCCAGCAGCTTAGTTGGGACACTGAACACTGAAGCTTTCTTT. Its translation is CASSLVGTLNTEAFF.

The chain recombines TRBV30 with TRBJ2-5; D is perhaps TRBD1 (6 bases). The CDR3 has 12 amino acids. V lost 4 bases, J lost 1 base, and 7 bases lay in between. Per the germline V gene, CDR1 is GTSNPN and CDR2 is SVGIG (reference sequence). The CDR3 bases are TGTGCCTGGACGGACAGCCAAGAGACCCAGTACTTC. This encodes CAWTDSQETQYF.

This clonotype was counted at least ten times. This chain joins TRBV12-3 or TRBV12-4 and TRBJ2-7; 8 nucleotides line up with TRBD2. J gave up 2 bases and V 3 bases, and 6 bases lay outside the gene matches. There are 15 residues in the CDR3. The CDR3, as DNA: TGTGCCAGCAGTTTTAAAGCGGGGGAAGCCTACGAGCAGTACTTC. This sequence encodes CASSFKAGEAYEQYF.

This clonotype was detected many times. J is TRBJ1-5 and V is TRBV2, with D perhaps matching TRBD1 (6 bases). V was trimmed by 8 bases and J by 6 bases, leaving 14 bases between them. The CDR3 length is 13 residues. Germline values: CDR1 SNHLY, CDR2 FYNNEI. As DNA, the CDR3 is TGTGCCAGCGAAGCAGGGGCTCGTCAGCCCCAGCATTTT. Translation: CASEAGARQPQHF.

This rearrangement joins TRBV3-1 to TRBJ2-5, with D unresolved. V lost 1 base and J 6 bases, leaving 12 bases between the germline ends. Per the germline V gene, CDR1 is LGHDT and CDR2 is YNNKEL (reference sequence). This CDR3 has 14 amino acids. CDR3 sequence (DNA): TGTGCCAGCAGCCAAGTTCTTAGCAAGAAGACCCAGTACTTC. Amino acid sequence: CASSQVLSKKTQYF.

This clonotype was counted many times. V gene TRBV5-1 combines with J gene TRBJ2-7; 7 nucleotides line up with TRBD1. With V trimmed by 3 bases and J by 2 bases, 8 bases remained unmatched. Per germline, CDR1 SGHRS and CDR2 YFSETQ. The CDR3 contains 15 residues. The CDR3 reads CASSWGTERAYEQYF. In nucleotides, the CDR3 is TGCGCCAGCAGCTGGGGGACAGAACGAGCCTACGAGCAGTACTTC.

The J gene is TRBJ1-1, the V gene TRBV7-9; D gene uncertain. There are 13 residues in the CDR3. Trimming removed 5 bases at V and 0 bases at J, with 7 bases between. The germline V gene has CDR1 SEHNR and CDR2 FQNEAQ (reference sequence). The CDR3 loop is CASSKGMNTEAFF. The CDR3 DNA reads as TGTGCCAGCAGCAAAGGAATGAACACTGAAGCTTTCTTT.

This clonotype was recorded at least ten times. This chain links TRBV28 with TRBJ2-7; unclear D gene. The germline V gene encodes CDR1 MDHEN and CDR2 SYDVKM. The V end was cut by 2 bases, the J end by 1 base, with 12 bases between. This CDR3 is built from 15 residues. The CDR3 DNA sequence: TGTGCCAGCAGTTTAAGAAGTCGGCCGTCCTACGAGCAGTACTTC. Residues: CASSLRSRPSYEQYF.

The table lists this clonotype with many counts. A much larger clone differs by one base, so this may be a read error. CDR3 amino acids: CASSVVLFVYRRNTEAFF. DNA of the CDR3: TGTGCCAGCAGTGTAGTTCTCTTCGTATATCGACGGAACACTGAAGCTTTCTTT. V usage is TRBV6-1 and J usage is TRBJ1-1; no firm D call. The germline V gene encodes CDR1 MNHNS and CDR2 SASEGT. This CDR3 comprises 18 residues. The germline V and J ends were trimmed by 4 bases and 1 base, with 22 bases remaining between them.